What follows are 14 T cell receptor beta chains derived from one specimen sequenced in a study of T cell responses to AZD1222 COVID-19 vaccine. Sequencing used immunoSEQ multiplex PCR; TCRdb keeps in-frame clones, though not all of them. Of about 110,000 clones in the sample, over 85% were seen once. The material sequenced was peripheral blood, taken 28 days after the second AZD1222 dose. The receptors were gathered from an adult who received the AZD1222 COVID-19 vaccine.

V is TRBV10-3 and J is TRBJ2-7; 14 bases line up with TRBD2. Trimming took 9 bases from V and 3 from J; bases not matched to a gene: 19. The V gene's germline CDR1 is ENHRY and CDR2 SYGVKD. The CDR3 consists of 19 residues. The CDR3: CAIREGLAGASSEVYEQYF. Here the CDR3 DNA reads TGTGCCATTAGGGAGGGACTAGCGGGGGCCTCGTCTGAAGTCTACGAGCAGTACTTC.

The rearrangement joins TRBV5-1 to TRBJ1-1; D possibly corresponds to TRBD1 (6 bases). Germline V gene lookup returns CDR1 SGHRS and CDR2 YFSETQ. V gave up 0 bases and J gave up 6 bases, with 15 bases separating them. The CDR3 extends over 15 amino acids. CDR3 bases: TGCGCCAGCAGCTTGGATGGGGGGCTGGTGGCTGAAGCTTTCTTT. It specifies CASSLDGGLVAEAFF.

This chain uses TRBV29-1 with TRBJ2-2; maybe TRBD2 (6 bases). V lost 1 base to trimming and J lost 4 bases, with 10 bases between them. CDR1 SQVTM and CDR2 ANQGSEA come from the germline V gene. This CDR3 comprises 14 residues. The CDR3 DNA is TGCAGCGTTGAAGGTGCGGGGACCACCGGGGAGCTGTTTTTT. Amino acid sequence: CSVEGAGTTGELFF.

This chain's CDR3 is CATSLTGGRPSVGYTF. CDR3 nucleotide sequence: TGTGCCACCAGCTTAACAGGGGGACGGCCCTCGGTTGGCTACACCTTC. This rearrangement joins TRBV15 to TRBJ1-2; 8 bases align to TRBD1. Germline lookup yields CDR1 LNHNV and CDR2 YYDKDF (reference sequence). V lost 5 bases and J lost 7; bases outside the gene matches: 15. The CDR3 covers 16 residues.

This clone showed up just once. This chain connects TRBV15 to TRBJ1-6; 8 bases line up with TRBD1. Germline values: CDR1 LNHNV, CDR2 YYDKDF (reference sequence). V shed 5 bases and J 4 bases; nucleotides not matched to a gene: 10. The CDR3 contains 17 residues. The DNA for the CDR3 is TGTGCCACCAGCGGAAAGAGGAACAGGGGGTATAATTCACCCCTCCACTTT. Its protein is CATSGKRNRGYNSPLHF.

The chain combines TRBV27 with TRBJ2-3, with 8 bases lining up with TRBD2. V trimming: 5 bases; J trimming: 3 bases; junction bases outside the gene matches: 10. This CDR3 comprises 16 residues. The V gene's germline CDR1 is MNHEY and CDR2 SMNVEV (reference sequence). The CDR3 loop reads CASSPPGGAVTDTQYF. The CDR3 DNA reads TGTGCCAGCAGTCCCCCCGGGGGGGCTGTTACAGATACGCAGTATTTT.

This chain uses TRBV5-1 with TRBJ2-5; D might be TRBD1 (6 bases). Looked up from germline, CDR1 is SGHRS and CDR2 is YFSETQ. This CDR3 region has 16 residues. V lost 0 bases, J lost 5 bases, and 17 bases lay in between. The CDR3 loop is CASSLGGNRVRETQYF. CDR3 coding DNA: TGCGCCAGCAGCTTGGGAGGGAACAGGGTCCGGGAGACCCAGTACTTC.

This clone has just one count. The chain is built from TRBV4-3 and TRBJ2-5; 7 nucleotides line up with TRBD1. The CDR3 is 15 amino acids. The germline V gene encodes CDR1 LGHNA and CDR2 YSLEER. The J segment lost 0 bases and the V segment lost 3 bases, leaving 4 bases of the junction unmatched. CDR3 in amino acids: CASSHYDRDQETQYF. The CDR3 nucleotides read TGCGCCAGCAGCCACTATGACAGGGACCAAGAGACCCAGTACTTC.

This clone appeared once. V is TRBV6-2 or TRBV6-3 and J is TRBJ2-1; D perhaps matches TRBD2 (5 bases). Trimming stripped 0 bases from V and 0 bases from J, with 12 bases between. Germline V lookup: CDR1 MNHEY, CDR2 SVGEGT. This CDR3 spans 17 amino acids. For the CDR3, the DNA is TGTGCCAGCAGTTACTCACTCCTAGGGAGCTCCTACAATGAGCAGTTCTTC. It translates to CASSYSLLGSSYNEQFF.

This chain connects TRBV5-1 to TRBJ1-1, with 9 bases aligning to TRBD1. V dropped 4 bases and J dropped 0; count of bases not matched to a gene: 7. Per germline, CDR1 SGHRS and CDR2 YFSETQ. The CDR3 contains 16 residues. DNA of the CDR3: TGCGCCAGCAGCCCACTGGACAGGGGAATGAACACTGAAGCTTTCTTT. Encoded protein: CASSPLDRGMNTEAFF.

The chain joins TRBV7-9 to TRBJ1-1; D not resolved. This CDR3 region has 11 residues. Trimming stripped 6 bases from V and 1 base from J, with 3 bases between. The germline V gene has CDR1 SEHNR and CDR2 FQNEAQ (reference sequence). In DNA, the CDR3 is TGTGCCAGCAGGGAGAACACTGAAGCTTTCTTT. Its protein is CASRENTEAFF.

The genes are TRBV5-1 and TRBJ2-1; maybe TRBD2 (5 bases). Germline CDR1 is SGHRS and CDR2 is YFSETQ. V was pared by 4 bases and J by 1 base, with 12 bases between. This CDR3 has 15 amino acids. CDR3 in DNA: TGCGCCAGCAGCCCCCGGGATTCATCCTACAATGAGCAGTTCTTC. It codes for CASSPRDSSYNEQFF.

The gene calls are TRBV6-5 and TRBJ2-7; D is possibly TRBD1 (5 bases). Germline V gives CDR1 MNHEY, CDR2 SVGAGI. The CDR3 is 13 amino acids. V lost 2 bases to trimming and J lost 2 bases, with 7 bases between them. The CDR3 sequence is CASSYDSTYEQYF. DNA for the CDR3: TGTGCCAGCAGTTACGACAGCACCTACGAGCAGTACTTC.

This chain links TRBV6-5 with TRBJ2-2, with D uncertain. CDR1 and CDR2 (germline): MNHEY, SVGAGI. There are 11 residues in the CDR3. Trimming removed 6 bases at V and 6 bases at J, with 5 bases between. The CDR3 loop is CASSRAGELFF. DNA of the CDR3: TGTGCCAGCAGCCGGGCCGGGGAGCTGTTTTTT.